One sample yielded the 17 T cell receptor beta chains listed below, sequenced in a study of OX40 agonist ivuxolimab in advanced cancers. Library generation was performed with the immunoSEQ multiplex PCR assay. TCRdb retrieved this table from immuneACCESS and kept in-frame rearrangements only. Not all clones are present; in checked studies, unresolved V genes account for under half, and no reason is known for the remainder. A total of roughly 120,000 clones appear in this sample, about nine tenths of them only once. 0.25% to 0.3% of the sample goes to the ten largest clones. This material consisted of CD4+ or CD8+ T cells sorted from blood, taken in a trial of the OX40 agonist ivuxolimab. Receptors were obtained from an adult with an advanced solid tumor such as melanoma, head and neck, liver or kidney cancer.

The V and J genes are TRBV30 and TRBJ1-1; 7 positions agree with TRBD1. Losses at the gene ends were 4 bases for V and 4 bases for J; bases not matched to a gene: 9. There are 14 residues in the CDR3. Germline CDR1 and CDR2: GTSNPN and SVGIG (reference sequence). The CDR3 spells CAWIGTDLGTEAFF. Written as DNA, the CDR3 is TGTGCCTGGATTGGGACAGATCTAGGCACTGAAGCTTTCTTT.

The chain joins TRBV2 to TRBJ2-4; 9 bases map to TRBD2. J gave up 0 bases and V 0 bases, and 15 bases lay outside the gene matches. The CDR3 loop spans 21 amino acids. Per the germline V gene, CDR1 is SNHLY and CDR2 is FYNNEI. The CDR3 DNA is TGTGCCAGCAGTGAAGCGTCTACTTTCCCCTTAGCGGGAGTAGCCAAAAACATTCAGTACTTC. Protein: CASSEASTFPLAGVAKNIQYF.

The V gene is TRBV4-3, the J gene TRBJ2-3, with D perhaps TRBD2 (5 bases). Germline CDR1 is LGHNA and CDR2 is YSLEER. The CDR3 contains 14 residues. Trimming removed 0 bases at V and 4 bases at J, with 8 bases between. The CDR3 loop reads CASSQELVADTQYF. In DNA form, the CDR3 reads TGCGCCAGCAGCCAAGAACTAGTGGCAGATACGCAGTATTTT.

The chain joins TRBV2 to TRBJ2-3; no clear D. Trimming removed 3 bases from V and 5 bases from J, with 6 bases in between. The CDR3 length is 12 residues. CDR1 is SNHLY, CDR2 FYNNEI, per germline. The CDR3 DNA reads as TGTGCCAGCAGTGAGGGTGAAGATACGCAGTATTTT. Translating gives CASSEGEDTQYF. The complete variable domain, with remaining parts taken from reference TRBV2 and TRBJ2-3, reads EPEVTQTPSHQVTQMGQEVILRCVPISNHLYFYWYRQILGQKVEFLVSFYNNEISEKSEIFDDQFSVERPDGSNFTLKIRSTKLEDSAMYFCASSEGEDTQYFGPGTRLTVL.

This sequence joins TRBV7-3 and TRBJ2-7; 12 nucleotides align to TRBD2. Germline CDR1 is SGHTA and CDR2 is FQGTGA. The V segment lost 5 bases and the J segment 5 bases; nucleotides outside the gene matches: 10. CDR3 length: 16 amino acids. Written as DNA, the CDR3 is TGTGCCAGCAGCGCCTCGACTAGCGGGAGTTTAAACGAGCAGTACTTC. Translation gives CASSASTSGSLNEQYF.

This clone was found once. V gene TRBV7-3 combines with J gene TRBJ2-5, with D possibly being TRBD1 or TRBD2 (6 bases each). The CDR3 consists of 14 residues. Trimming stripped 7 bases from V and 1 base from J, with 13 bases between. The V gene's germline CDR1 is SGHTA and CDR2 FQGTGA. CDR3 sequence reads: CASTGGGSQETQYF. Written as DNA, the CDR3 is TGTGCCAGCACCGGAGGGGGATCCCAAGAGACCCAGTACTTC.

The V call is TRBV5-1, the J call TRBJ2-2; 9 bases align to TRBD2. Trimming at V came to 0 bases and at J to 4 bases, leaving 7 bases not matched to a gene. The CDR3 covers 17 residues. Germline loops: CDR1 SGHRS, CDR2 YFSETQ. Here the CDR3 reads CASSLDLSGSGTGELFF. Written as DNA, the CDR3 is TGCGCCAGCAGCTTGGATCTTAGCGGGAGCGGCACCGGGGAGCTGTTTTTT.

J is TRBJ1-2 and V is TRBV4-3; tentatively, D is TRBD1 (5 bases). V dropped 0 bases and J dropped 9 bases, with 14 bases sitting between them. Germline V lookup: CDR1 LGHNA, CDR2 YSLEER. The CDR3 is made up of 14 amino acids. CDR3 DNA sequence: TGCGCCAGCAGCCAAGAGGCAGGGAAGTCTAGCTACACCTTC. Amino acid sequence: CASSQEAGKSSYTF.

The chain has TRBV7-8 and TRBJ2-1; 8 bases match TRBD1. J lost 9 bases, V lost 1 base, and 11 bases had no gene match. Germline-derived CDR1 and CDR2 are SGHVS and FQNEAQ. The CDR3 length is 16 residues. The CDR3 reads CASSLDLYTGGSEQFF. The CDR3 nucleotides read TGTGCCAGCAGCTTAGACCTATATACAGGGGGGAGTGAGCAGTTCTTC.

The genes are TRBV19 and TRBJ1-4, with D possibly being TRBD1 (6 bases). The germline V and J ends were trimmed by 7 bases and 3 bases, with 12 bases remaining between them. The CDR3 has 14 amino acids. The germline V gene encodes CDR1 LNHDA and CDR2 SQIVND (reference sequence). This chain's CDR3 is CASTRGRANEKLFF. The CDR3 region has the DNA TGTGCCAGTACCAGGGGCAGGGCTAATGAAAAACTGTTTTTT.

J is TRBJ2-2 and V is TRBV28; D is ambiguous. V lost 5 bases and J lost 6, with 7 bases in between. This CDR3 spans 12 amino acids. CDR1 MDHEN and CDR2 SYDVKM come from the germline V gene. The CDR3 DNA sequence: TGTGCCAGCAGTCCTCCGGCCGGGGAGCTGTTTTTT. Its translation is CASSPPAGELFF. Full variable domain (missing parts from reference TRBV28 and TRBJ2-2): DVKVTQSSRYLVKRTGEKVFLECVQDMDHENMFWYRQDPGLGLRLIYFSYDVKMKEKGDIPEGYSVSREKKERFSLILESASTNQTSMYLCASSPPAGELFFGEGSRLTVL.

This chain joins TRBV6-5 and TRBJ2-3, with 9 bases that match TRBD2. This CDR3 comprises 15 residues. Germline lookup yields CDR1 MNHEY and CDR2 SVGAGI. V trimming: 2 bases; J trimming: 4 bases; junction bases outside the gene matches: 4. For the CDR3, the DNA is TGTGCCAGCAGTTACGGGCGGGGGGGGTCAGATACGCAGTATTTT. Translating it yields CASSYGRGGSDTQYF.

A few counts support this clone. The chain recombines TRBV25-1 with TRBJ1-4; 7 bases fit TRBD1. The CDR3 contains 12 residues. V trimming: 9 bases; J trimming: 8 bases; junction bases outside the gene matches: 6. The V gene's germline CDR1 is MGHDK and CDR2 SYGVNS. The CDR3 bases are TGTGCCAGTAGAGGGGGCGGCGAAAAACTGTTTTTT. Protein sequence: CASRGGGEKLFF.

V is TRBV15 and J is TRBJ2-5; 8 bases agree with TRBD1. The CDR3 sequence is 16 residues long. The J segment lost 5 bases and the V segment lost 5 bases, leaving 13 bases of the junction unmatched. Germline-derived CDR1 and CDR2 are LNHNV and YYDKDF (reference sequence). The CDR3 coding sequence is TGTGCCACCAGCCGAGTCACTACAGGGGGTTGGGAGACCCAGTACTTC. This translates into CATSRVTTGGWETQYF.

V and J are TRBV14 and TRBJ1-3; a weak D match, TRBD1 (5 bases). This CDR3 is 13 amino acids long. The V end was cut by 3 bases, the J end by 3 bases, with 6 bases between. Looked up from germline, CDR1 is SGHDN and CDR2 is FVKESK. This CDR3 reads CASSHGGGNTIYF. CDR3 in DNA: TGTGCCAGCAGCCATGGGGGTGGAAACACCATATATTTT.

CDR3 in amino acids: CASRPGQATYEQYF. CDR3 bases: TGTGCCAGCAGACCGGGACAAGCGACCTACGAGCAGTACTTC. The J gene is TRBJ2-7, the V gene TRBV28; possibly TRBD1 for D (6 bases). The germline V and J ends were trimmed by 6 bases and 2 bases, with 14 bases remaining between them. The CDR3 has 14 amino acids. CDR1 and CDR2 from the germline V gene are MDHEN and SYDVKM.

V gene TRBV7-2 combines with J gene TRBJ1-4; 7 bases agree with TRBD1. The V and J ends lost 5 bases and 0 bases, in that order; junction bases with no gene match: 6. Germline values: CDR1 SGHTA, CDR2 FQGNSA. CDR3 size: 16 residues. The CDR3 coding sequence is TGTGCCAGCAGCCTGAGAGGGACAGCAACTAATGAAAAACTGTTTTTT. Amino acid sequence: CASSLRGTATNEKLFF.